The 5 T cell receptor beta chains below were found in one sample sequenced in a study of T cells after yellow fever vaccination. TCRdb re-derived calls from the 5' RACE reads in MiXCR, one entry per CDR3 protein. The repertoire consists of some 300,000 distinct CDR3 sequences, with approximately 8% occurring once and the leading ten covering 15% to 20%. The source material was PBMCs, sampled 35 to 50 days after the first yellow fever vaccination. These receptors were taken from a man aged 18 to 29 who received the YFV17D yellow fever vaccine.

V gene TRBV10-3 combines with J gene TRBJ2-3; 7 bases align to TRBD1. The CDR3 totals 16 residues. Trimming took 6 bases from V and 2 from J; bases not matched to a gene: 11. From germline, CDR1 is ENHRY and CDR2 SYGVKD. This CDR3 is CAISKQMTGLTDTQYF. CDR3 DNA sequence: TGTGCCATCAGCAAACAAATGACAGGGCTCACAGATACGCAGTATTTT.

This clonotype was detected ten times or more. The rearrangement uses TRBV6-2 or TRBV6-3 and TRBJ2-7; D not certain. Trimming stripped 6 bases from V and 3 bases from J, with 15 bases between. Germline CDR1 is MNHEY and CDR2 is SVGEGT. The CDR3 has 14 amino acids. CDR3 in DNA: TGTGCCAGCAGCTTGCAAGGAGACAACTACGAGCAGTACGTC. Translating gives CASSLQGDNYEQYV.

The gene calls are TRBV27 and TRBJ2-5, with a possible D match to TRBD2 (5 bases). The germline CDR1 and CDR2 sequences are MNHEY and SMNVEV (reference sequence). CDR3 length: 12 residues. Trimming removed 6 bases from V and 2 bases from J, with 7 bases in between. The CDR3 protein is CASRDLQETQYF. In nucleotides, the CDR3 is TGTGCCAGCAGGGACTTACAAGAGACCCAGTACTTC.

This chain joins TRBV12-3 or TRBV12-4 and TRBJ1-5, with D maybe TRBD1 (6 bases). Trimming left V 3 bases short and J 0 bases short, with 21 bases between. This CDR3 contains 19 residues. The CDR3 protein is CASSFRSRGVIYSNQPQHF. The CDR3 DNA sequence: TGTGCCAGCAGTTTTCGCAGCAGGGGCGTTATTTATAGCAATCAGCCCCAGCATTTT.

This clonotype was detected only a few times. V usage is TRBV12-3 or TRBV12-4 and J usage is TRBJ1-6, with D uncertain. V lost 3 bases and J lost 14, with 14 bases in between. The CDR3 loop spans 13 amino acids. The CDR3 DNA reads TGTGCCAGCAGTTTGGCGTATGCCGCAGCCCTCCACTTT. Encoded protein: CASSLAYAAALHF.